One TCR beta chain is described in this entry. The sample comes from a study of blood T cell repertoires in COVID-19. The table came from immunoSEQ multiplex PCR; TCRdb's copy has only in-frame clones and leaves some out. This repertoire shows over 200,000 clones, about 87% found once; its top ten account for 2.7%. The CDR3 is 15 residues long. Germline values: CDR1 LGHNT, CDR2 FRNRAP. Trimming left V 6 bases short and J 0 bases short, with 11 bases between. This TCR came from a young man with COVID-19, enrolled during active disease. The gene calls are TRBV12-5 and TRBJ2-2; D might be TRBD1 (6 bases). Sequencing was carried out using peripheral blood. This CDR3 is CASGTGTSNTGELFF. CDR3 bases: TGTGCTAGTGGCACCGGGACATCGAACACCGGGGAGCTGTTTTTT.